Below, 10 T cell receptor beta chains from the same sample are listed, as sequenced in a study of regulatory T cells in long-lasting Graves disease. Regarding time point: newly diagnosed GD, antithyroid drugs for less than 3 months. Following extraction of RNA from PBMCs, that RNA was used to make the TCR library. The TCR beta library used iRepertoire HTBI primers with Arm-PCR amplification of CDR3. A single record per CDR3 protein comes from TCRdb applying MiXCR to the multiplex PCR reads. Altogether some 240,000 distinct CDR3 sequences are present, about 19% being singletons, with the ten largest covering over 9.5%. The data were also submitted as part of a second study, on T cells in Graves' hyperthyroidism and ophthalmopathy.

The sequences come from peripheral blood mononuclear cells (PBMCs), collected at new diagnosis, from a patient treated with antithyroid drugs. The receptors were sampled from a woman aged 30 to 39 with Graves disease.

Regarding this clonotype: In this CDR3 the conserved last residue, phenylalanine or tryptophan, is missing, so a read error is likely. No DNA is shown, since the ends of the CDR3 on it are uncertain; the CDR3 is the one TCRdb lists. This chain connects TRBV11-3 to TRBJ1-6; the D call in the table, TRBD1, was not verified against the DNA. Germline CDR1 is SGHNT and CDR2 is YENEEA. From its first to its last residue, the CDR3 has 14 amino acids. The CDR3 protein is CASSPGTADSPLLL.

This clonotype was seen at least ten times. An end of the junction does not agree with germline; a read error may underlie this. V is TRBV19 and J is TRBJ2-2; D is possibly TRBD1 or TRBD2 (5 bases each). Germline V gene sequence: CDR1 LNHDA, CDR2 SQIVND (reference sequence). The CDR3 is 15 residues long. CDR3 nucleotides: TGTGCCAGTAGCCCCTTTGCAGGGCCCACCGGGAAGCTGTTTTTT. Translation: CASSPFAGPTGKLFF.

The chain joins TRBV28 to TRBJ1-1; D is unresolved. CDR3 length: 9 residues. Between the trimmed V and J ends, which lost 4 bases and 11 bases, there was a span of 5 bases. The germline V gene has CDR1 MDHEN and CDR2 SYDVKM. The CDR3 bases are TGTGCCAGCAGTTCGGGGGCTTTCTTT. As protein: CASSSGAFF.

This clonotype was observed many times. One end of the junction does not line up with germline, which may come from a read error. The rearrangement uses TRBV12-3 or TRBV12-4 and TRBJ2-6, with D unclear. The CDR3 length is 15 residues. CDR3 nucleotides: TGTGCCAGCAGTTCCCAGGTTTCTGGGACCAACGTCCTGACTTTC. This gives the protein CASSSQVSGTNVLTF.

Ten or more counts support this clonotype. This chain connects TRBV11-2 to TRBJ2-1; TRBD1 agrees at 12 bases. Germline CDR1 is SGHAT and CDR2 is FQNNGV. V was clipped by 1 base and J by 7 bases; unmatched bases: 5. This CDR3 comprises 16 residues. The CDR3 region has the DNA TGTGCCAGCAGCTTAGTGGGACAGGGGGCAGGTAATGAGCAGTTCTTC. Its protein product is CASSLVGQGAGNEQFF.

Of note for this clonotype: A junction boundary mismatches the germline segment, possibly from a read error. The genes are TRBV18 and TRBJ2-7; 9 bases line up with TRBD1. The length of the CDR3 is 15 residues. In germline, CDR1 is KGHSH, CDR2 LQKENI. This chain's CDR3 is CASSPKTGTGTEAFF. The CDR3 coding sequence is TGTGCCAGCTCACCGAAGACCGGGACAGGGACCGAAGCTTTCTTC.

Many counts were recorded for this clonotype. This sequence joins TRBV12-3 or TRBV12-4 and TRBJ1-2; 11 nucleotides align to TRBD1. The CDR3 runs 14 residues. After removal of 7 bases from V and 7 bases from J, the junction contained 8 bases not matched to a gene. CDR3 nucleotides: TGTGCCAGCAAGAGAGGACAGGGGGCCGGTGGCTACACCTTC. Its translation is CASKRGQGAGGYTF.

This clonotype was counted many times. The chain joins TRBV28 to TRBJ1-5, with a possible D match to TRBD1 (5 bases). The last part of the DNA fits TRBJ2-3 better; the J call may be wrong. Germline CDR1 reads MDHEN; CDR2 reads SYDVKM. The CDR3 has 14 residues. As DNA, the CDR3 is TGTGCCAGCAGTTCCGATCCCCAAGGGGTTCCCCAGTATTTT. It translates to CASSSDPQGVPQYF.

Ten or more counts support this clonotype. The CDR3 loop reads CASSEILSMRDRGVNEQFF. CDR3 DNA sequence: TGTGCCAGCAGTGAAATTCTGAGTATGCGGGACAGGGGAGTCAATGAGCAGTTCTTC. V usage is TRBV6-1 and J usage is TRBJ2-1, with 10 bases fitting TRBD1. The germline V gene has CDR1 MNHNS and CDR2 SASEGT. The CDR3 is 19 amino acids. Trimming removed 2 bases from V and 6 bases from J; junction bases left unmatched: 16.

In its sample, this clonotype was seen many times. CDR3 DNA sequence: TGTGCCAGCAGTTTAGAGTCAGACTTATACAATGAGCAGTTCTTC. It yields the protein CASSLESDLYNEQFF. This chain uses TRBV28 with TRBJ2-1; no definite D call. V was trimmed by 2 bases and J by 4 bases, leaving 12 bases between them. Germline V gene lookup returns CDR1 MDHEN and CDR2 SYDVKM. CDR3 length: 15 amino acids.